The sequence of this T cell receptor beta chain was determined in a study of CD8+ T cells in alopecia areata. Study results and caveats: Possibly as an HLA-related effect, TCR sharing across patients appeared less clear than in mice.

Peripheral blood samples and lesional scalp punch biopsies were obtained from alopecia areata patients. Comment on this clone: Its antigen is not identified.

The sequencing template was cDNA reverse transcribed from extracted RNA. The table came from immunoSEQ multiplex PCR; TCRdb's copy has only in-frame clones and leaves some out. The table records more than 110,000 clones, around 60% of them present only once. The CDR3 has 15 amino acids. Unmatched junction bases numbered 7, after V lost 1 base and J lost 6 bases. The V gene's germline CDR1 is SGHAT and CDR2 FQNNGV. The sequence was collected from a human donor with alopecia areata. The starting material was CD4+ T cells sorted from blood, obtained at week 0. The chain joins TRBV11-2 to TRBJ2-7; 9 bases align to TRBD2. CDR3 sequence (DNA): TGTGCCAGCAGCTTAGGAGCGGGGGGCCCCCGCGAGCAGTACTTC. Its translation is CASSLGAGGPREQYF.